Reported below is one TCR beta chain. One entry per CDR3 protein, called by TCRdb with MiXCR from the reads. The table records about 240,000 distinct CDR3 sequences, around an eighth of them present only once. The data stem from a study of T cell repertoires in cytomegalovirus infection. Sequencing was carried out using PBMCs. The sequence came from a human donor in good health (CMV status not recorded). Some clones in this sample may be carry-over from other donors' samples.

CDR3 region: CASSSDRGKETQYF. The CDR3 bases are TGTGCCAGCAGTTCCGACAGGGGTAAAGAGACCCAGTACTTC. The chain joins TRBV2 to TRBJ2-5; 8 nucleotides agree with TRBD1. Germline lookup yields CDR1 SNHLY and CDR2 FYNNEI. There are 14 residues in the CDR3. With V trimmed by 5 bases and J by 3 bases, 5 bases remained unmatched. Combining the CDR3 with reference TRBV2 and TRBJ2-5 gives the whole variable domain EPEVTQTPSHQVTQMGQEVILRCVPISNHLYFYWYRQILGQKVEFLVSFYNNEISEKSEIFDDQFSVERPDGSNFTLKIRSTKLEDSAMYFCASSSDRGKETQYFGPGTRLLVL.